The next 17 T cell receptor beta chains were all read from a single sample in a study of blood T cell repertoires in COVID-19. Sequencing was performed with immunoSEQ multiplex PCR; in TCRdb, only in-frame clones are kept and a portion is missing. Of just over 200,000 clones in the sample, over 70% were seen once. The specimen was peripheral blood. Receptors originate from a woman between 70 and 85 years old with acute or convalescent COVID-19.

The rearrangement uses TRBV11-3 and TRBJ2-2, with D possibly being TRBD2 (5 bases). Germline V lookup: CDR1 SGHNT, CDR2 YENEEA. The CDR3 is 17 amino acids. The germline V and J ends were trimmed by 1 base and 7 bases, with 19 bases remaining between them. The CDR3: CASSLVRGAATYGELFF. In DNA, the CDR3 is TGTGCCAGCAGCTTAGTAAGAGGAGCGGCTACATACGGGGAGCTGTTTTTT.

J is TRBJ2-7 and V is TRBV7-8; no firm D call. Germline V gives CDR1 SGHVS, CDR2 FQNEAQ. The CDR3 sequence is 14 residues long. Trimming left V 1 base short and J 0 bases short, with 7 bases between. CDR3: CASSLVAPSYEQYF. Here the CDR3 DNA reads TGTGCCAGCAGCTTAGTGGCTCCCTCCTACGAGCAGTACTTC. Using reference TRBV7-8 and TRBJ2-7 for the parts outside the CDR3, the full variable domain is GAGVSQSPRYKVAKRGQDVALRCDPISGHVSLFWYQQALGQGPEFLTYFQNEAQLDKSGLPSDRFFAERPEGSVSTLKIQRTQQEDSAVYLCASSLVAPSYEQYFGPGTRLTVT.

This chain links TRBV6-1 with TRBJ1-1, with a weak D call TRBD1 (5 bases). In germline, CDR1 is MNHNS, CDR2 SASEGT. The V end was cut by 0 bases, the J end by 6 bases, with 14 bases between. The length of the CDR3 is 15 residues. Here the CDR3 reads CASSEAGRGGAEAFF. Written as DNA, the CDR3 is TGTGCCAGCAGTGAAGCGGGGCGGGGAGGTGCTGAAGCTTTCTTT.

The chain employs TRBV6-1 and TRBJ1-2, with TRBD1 matching over 7 bases. Germline trimming cut 2 bases from V and 9 bases from J; bases unmatched to any gene: 9. The germline V gene has CDR1 MNHNS and CDR2 SASEGT. CDR3 length: 14 residues. CDR3 loop: CASSEQTGETRYTF. CDR3 DNA sequence: TGTGCCAGCAGTGAACAAACAGGGGAAACGCGCTACACCTTC.

This clone occurred once. The chain couples TRBV28 to TRBJ2-7; tentatively, D is TRBD1 (6 bases). V gave up 5 bases and J gave up 4 bases, with 12 bases separating them. The CDR3 runs to 13 residues. Germline V CDR1 and CDR2: MDHEN, SYDVKM. The CDR3 protein is CASSLQGFYEQYF. Here the CDR3 DNA reads TGTGCCAGCAGTCTGCAGGGGTTTTACGAGCAGTACTTC. The entire variable domain, with the rest obtained from reference TRBV28 and TRBJ2-7, is as follows: DVKVTQSSRYLVKRTGEKVFLECVQDMDHENMFWYRQDPGLGLRLIYFSYDVKMKEKGDIPEGYSVSREKKERFSLILESASTNQTSMYLCASSLQGFYEQYFGPGTRLTVT.

V and J are TRBV19 and TRBJ1-1; the D is unclear. Trimming left V 3 bases short and J 2 bases short, with 10 bases between. The CDR3 spans 14 residues. Germline V gives CDR1 LNHDA, CDR2 SQIVND (reference sequence). CDR3 nucleotides: TGTGCCAGTAGTATGTTATTAAGCAACACTGAAGCTTTCTTT. The encoded protein is CASSMLLSNTEAFF.

The chain carries TRBV7-2 and TRBJ2-1; D possibly corresponds to TRBD1 (6 bases). The V gene lost 6 bases and the J gene lost 4 bases, with 25 bases spanning the gap. CDR3 length: 18 residues. Germline values: CDR1 SGHTA, CDR2 FQGNSA. The DNA of the CDR3 is TGTGCCAGCAGGGGGTTGGGGAGACAGGTGGGAGTGTACAATGAGCAGTTCTTC. It codes for CASRGLGRQVGVYNEQFF.

The chain carries TRBV29-1 and TRBJ2-5; D may be TRBD2 (5 bases). The germline gives CDR1 SQVTM, CDR2 ANQGSEA. CDR3 size: 13 residues. V was pared by 2 bases and J by 5 bases, with 12 bases between. The CDR3 loop reads CSVESFGIETQYF. The CDR3 nucleotides are TGCAGCGTTGAATCTTTCGGGATTGAGACCCAGTACTTC.

The CDR3 loop reads CASSNGASGNTIYF. The DNA for the CDR3 is TGTGCCAGCAGCAACGGAGCCTCTGGAAACACCATATATTTT. The V call is TRBV5-5, the J call TRBJ1-3; unclear D gene. The V and J ends lost 4 bases and 0 bases respectively, with 8 bases between them. Germline lookup yields CDR1 SGHKS and CDR2 YYEKEE (reference sequence). This CDR3 region has 14 residues.

The rearrangement joins TRBV5-8 to TRBJ2-3; D gene ambiguous. Between the trimmed V and J ends, which lost 4 bases and 2 bases, there was a span of 11 bases. CDR1 SGHTS and CDR2 YDEGEE come from the germline V gene. This CDR3 spans 14 amino acids. For the CDR3, the DNA is TGTGCCAGCAGCCTTGACACCAACACAGATACGCAGTATTTT. This encodes CASSLDTNTDTQYF. The full variable domain, with the rest looked up from reference TRBV5-8 and TRBJ2-3, is EAGVTQSPTHLIKTRGQQATLRCSPISGHTSVYWYQQALGLGLQFLLWYDEGEERNRGNFPPRFSGRQFPNYSSELNVNALELEDSALYLCASSLDTNTDTQYFGPGTRLTVL.

This clone was counted a single time. The CDR3 is CASRTTEEAFF. The CDR3 DNA is TGTGCCAGCAGAACGACAGAAGAAGCTTTCTTT. V gene TRBV6-6 combines with J gene TRBJ1-1; D is possibly TRBD1 (5 bases). The CDR3 has 11 residues. The V end was cut by 6 bases, the J end by 8 bases, with 10 bases between. Germline values: CDR1 MNHNY, CDR2 SVGAGI (reference sequence).

The chain has TRBV24-1 and TRBJ2-7; TRBD1 aligns across 9 bases. After removal of 4 bases from V and 6 bases from J, the junction contained 9 bases not matched to a gene. The CDR3 has 15 amino acids. Germline CDR1 KGHDR, CDR2 SFDVKD. The CDR3: CATSDHGTGKGEQYF. CDR3 bases: TGTGCCACCAGTGACCACGGGACAGGGAAGGGCGAGCAGTACTTC.

This clone was found once. The J gene is TRBJ2-3, the V gene TRBV29-1, with 9 bases fitting TRBD2. The CDR3 has 13 residues. V shed 5 bases, J shed 5 bases, and the junction held 5 bases outside the gene matches. Per the germline V gene, CDR1 is SQVTM and CDR2 is ANQGSEA. CDR3 coding DNA: TGCAGCGTTAGGGGACTAGCTCGAGATACGCAGTATTTT. Protein: CSVRGLARDTQYF.

The chain carries TRBV15 and TRBJ2-5; D perhaps matches TRBD2 (5 bases). Trimming pared 10 bases from V and 2 bases from J, leaving 20 bases between. CDR1 and CDR2 (germline): LNHNV, YYDKDF (reference sequence). The CDR3 sequence is 15 residues long. As DNA, the CDR3 is TGTGCCATCGGTGAAGAGGGAGAATTGCAAGAGACCCAGTACTTC. Its translation: CAIGEEGELQETQYF.

This clone occurred a few times. The V call is TRBV5-1, the J call TRBJ2-5; weak D call: TRBD2 (5 bases). The CDR3 covers 14 residues. V was trimmed by 3 bases and J by 2 bases, leaving 11 bases between them. The germline CDR1 and CDR2 sequences are SGHRS and YFSETQ. The CDR3 protein is CASSSGSPQETQYF. The DNA for the CDR3 is TGCGCCAGCAGCTCGGGGAGCCCGCAAGAGACCCAGTACTTC. The variable domain in full, with the rest retrieved from reference TRBV5-1 and TRBJ2-5, is KAGVTQTPRYLIKTRGQQVTLSCSPISGHRSVSWYQQTPGQGLQFLFEYFSETQRNKGNFPGRFSGRQFSNSRSEMNVSTLELGDSALYLCASSSGSPQETQYFGPGTRLLVL.

V is TRBV7-9 and J is TRBJ2-7; maybe TRBD1 (7 bases). V lost 3 bases to trimming and J lost 3 bases, with 12 bases between them. CDR1 is SEHNR and CDR2 is FQNEAQ in the germline V gene (reference sequence). The CDR3 totals 14 residues. The DNA of the CDR3 is TGTGCCAGCAGCTTCGGGGGACAGATCTACGAGCAGTACTTC. Translation: CASSFGGQIYEQYF.

The chain joins TRBV19 to TRBJ2-1; TRBD2 aligns across 7 bases. This CDR3 contains 15 residues. Germline V lookup: CDR1 LNHDA, CDR2 SQIVND (reference sequence). V was pared by 11 bases and J by 8 bases, with 18 bases of the junction left unmatched. The CDR3 DNA reads TGTGCCGGAGCCCCTAGTGGGGCGGGAGTCGATGAGCAGTTCTTC. As protein: CAGAPSGAGVDEQFF.